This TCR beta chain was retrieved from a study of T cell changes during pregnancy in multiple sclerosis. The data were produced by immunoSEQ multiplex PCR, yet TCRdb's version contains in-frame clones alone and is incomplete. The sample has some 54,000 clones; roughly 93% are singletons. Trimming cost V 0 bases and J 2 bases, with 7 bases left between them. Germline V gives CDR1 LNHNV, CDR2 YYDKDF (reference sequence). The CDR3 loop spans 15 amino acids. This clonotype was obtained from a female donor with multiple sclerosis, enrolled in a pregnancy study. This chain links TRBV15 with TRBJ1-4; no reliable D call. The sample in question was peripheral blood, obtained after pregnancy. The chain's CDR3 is CATSRDWSTNEKLFF. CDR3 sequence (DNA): TGTGCCACCAGCAGAGATTGGAGTACTAATGAAAAACTGTTTTTT.